This T cell receptor (beta chain) was sequenced for a study of blood T cell repertoires in COVID-19. The wider study: Specimens from acute and convalescent COVID-19 originated in the United States, Italy and Spain. Sample material is recorded as cDNA or gDNA derived from T cells, B-cell-depleted T cells, or PBMCs.

In the original analysis: Amplification of reference gene primers was used by the study to estimate nucleated cell counts. Generated by immunoSEQ multiplex PCR, the TCRdb table keeps only in-frame clones and is missing some. The DNA was the basis for D and trimming; V, J and clone size are from that table. The sample records 60,000 or so clones, 75% to 90% being singletons. Seattle's cohort entered during active infection and was followed longitudinally. Unmatched junction bases numbered 8, after V lost 6 bases and J lost 0 bases. The germline CDR1 and CDR2 sequences are PRHDT and FYEKMQ (reference sequence). The CDR3 has 16 amino acids.

The receptor was derived from a man aged 25-45 years with COVID-19, enrolled during active disease. The sequencing input was peripheral blood. The chain combines TRBV13 with TRBJ2-3; 8 bases align to TRBD2. The DNA for the CDR3 is TGTGCCAGCAGTACAATAGCGGGGACTAGCACAGATACGCAGTATTTT. Its translation: CASSTIAGTSTDTQYF.